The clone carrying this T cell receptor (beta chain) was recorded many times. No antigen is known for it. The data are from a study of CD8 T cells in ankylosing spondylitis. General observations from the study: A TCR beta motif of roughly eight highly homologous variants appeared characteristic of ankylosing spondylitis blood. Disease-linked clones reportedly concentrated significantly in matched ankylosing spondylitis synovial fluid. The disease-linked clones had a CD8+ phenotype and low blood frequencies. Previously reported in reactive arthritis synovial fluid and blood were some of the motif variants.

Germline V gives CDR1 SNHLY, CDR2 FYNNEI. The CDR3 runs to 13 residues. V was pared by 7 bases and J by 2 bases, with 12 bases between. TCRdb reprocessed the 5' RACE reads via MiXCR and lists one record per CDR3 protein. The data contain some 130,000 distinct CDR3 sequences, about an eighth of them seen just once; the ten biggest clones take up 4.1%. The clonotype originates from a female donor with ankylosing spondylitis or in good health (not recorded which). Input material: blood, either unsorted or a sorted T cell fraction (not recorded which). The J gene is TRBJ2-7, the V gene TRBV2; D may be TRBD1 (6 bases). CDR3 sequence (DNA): TGTGCCAGCAAGTACAGGGCCACCTACGAGCAGTACTTC. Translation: CASKYRATYEQYF.